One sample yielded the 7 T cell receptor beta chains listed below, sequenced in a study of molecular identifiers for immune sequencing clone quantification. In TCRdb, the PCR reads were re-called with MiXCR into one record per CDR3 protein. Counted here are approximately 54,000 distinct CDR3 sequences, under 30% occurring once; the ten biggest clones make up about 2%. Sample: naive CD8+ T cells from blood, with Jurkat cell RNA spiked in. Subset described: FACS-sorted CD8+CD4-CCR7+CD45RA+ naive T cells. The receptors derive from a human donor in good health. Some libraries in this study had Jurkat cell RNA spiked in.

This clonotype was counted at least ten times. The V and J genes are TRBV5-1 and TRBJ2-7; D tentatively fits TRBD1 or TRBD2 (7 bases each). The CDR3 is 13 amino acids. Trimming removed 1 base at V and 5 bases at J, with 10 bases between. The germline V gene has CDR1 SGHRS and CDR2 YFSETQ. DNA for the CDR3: TGCGCCAGCAGCTTGCCAGGGGGGGACGAGCAGTACTTC. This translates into CASSLPGGDEQYF.

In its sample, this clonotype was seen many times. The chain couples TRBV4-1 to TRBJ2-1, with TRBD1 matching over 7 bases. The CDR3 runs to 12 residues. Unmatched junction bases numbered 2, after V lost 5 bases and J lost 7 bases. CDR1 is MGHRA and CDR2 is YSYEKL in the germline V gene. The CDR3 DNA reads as TGCGCCAGCAGCAAGACAGGGAATGAGCAGTTCTTC. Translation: CASSKTGNEQFF.

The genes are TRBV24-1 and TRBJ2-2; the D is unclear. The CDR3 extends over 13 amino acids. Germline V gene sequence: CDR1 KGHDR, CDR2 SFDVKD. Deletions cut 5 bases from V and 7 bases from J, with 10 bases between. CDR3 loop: CATSAPLGGELFF. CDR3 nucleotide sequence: TGTGCCACCAGTGCCCCCTTAGGCGGGGAGCTGTTTTTT.

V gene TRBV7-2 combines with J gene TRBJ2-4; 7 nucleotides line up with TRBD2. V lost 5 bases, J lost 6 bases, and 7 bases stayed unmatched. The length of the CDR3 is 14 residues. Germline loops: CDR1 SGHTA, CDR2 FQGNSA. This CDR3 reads CASSPIWGGNIQYF. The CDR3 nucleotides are TGTGCCAGCAGCCCCATCTGGGGGGGAAACATTCAGTACTTC.

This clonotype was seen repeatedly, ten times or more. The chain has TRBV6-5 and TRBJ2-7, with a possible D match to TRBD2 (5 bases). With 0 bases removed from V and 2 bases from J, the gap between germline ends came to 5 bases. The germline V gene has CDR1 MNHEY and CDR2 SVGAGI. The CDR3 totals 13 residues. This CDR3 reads CASSYSRAYEQYF. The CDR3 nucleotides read TGTGCCAGCAGTTACTCGAGGGCCTACGAGCAGTACTTC.

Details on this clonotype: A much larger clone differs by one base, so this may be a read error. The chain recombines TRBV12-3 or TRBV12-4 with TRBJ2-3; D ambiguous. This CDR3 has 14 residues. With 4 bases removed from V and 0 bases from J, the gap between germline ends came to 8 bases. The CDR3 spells CASSYGVSTDTQYF. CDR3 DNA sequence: TGTGCCAGCAGTTATGGGGTAAGCACAGATACGCAGTATTTT.

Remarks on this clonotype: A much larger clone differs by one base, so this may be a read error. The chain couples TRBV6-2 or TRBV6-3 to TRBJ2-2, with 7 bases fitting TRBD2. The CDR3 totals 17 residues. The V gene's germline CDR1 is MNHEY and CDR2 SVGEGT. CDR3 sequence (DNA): TGTGCCAGCAGTTACCCGGTCTGGCGGGGGAACACCGGGGAGCTGCTTTTT. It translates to CASSYPVWRGNTGELLF.